This T cell receptor (beta chain) was sequenced in a study of blood T cell repertoires in COVID-19. Background on the study: There were acute and convalescent COVID-19 samples, and they came from the United States, Italy and Spain. The cDNA or gDNA used as material had been derived from T cells, B-cell-depleted T cells, or PBMCs.

Assay used: immunoSEQ multiplex PCR; TCRdb lists only in-frame clones, some missing. The sample contains approximately 240,000 clones, approximately 84% of which appear only once. V lost 4 bases to trimming and J lost 3 bases, with 9 bases between them. This CDR3 has 13 amino acids. Germline CDR1 GTSNPN, CDR2 SVGIG (reference sequence). This clone was observed a single time. Sequencing was performed on peripheral blood. The rearrangement joins TRBV30 to TRBJ1-4; D is undetermined. This clonotype was obtained from a man between 50 and 59 years old with acute or convalescent COVID-19. CDR3 in amino acids: CAWNRQANEKLFF. CDR3 sequence (DNA): TGTGCCTGGAATCGCCAGGCTAATGAAAAACTGTTTTTT. The whole variable domain, remainder taken from reference TRBV30 and TRBJ1-4, is SQTIHQWPATLVQPVGSPLSLECTVEGTSNPNLYWYRQAAGRGLQLLFYSVGIGQISSEVPQNLSASRPQDRQFILSSKKLLLSDSGFYLCAWNRQANEKLFFGSGTQLSVL.